These T cell receptor beta chains were read from a single sample in a study of tumor-infiltrating lymphocytes in oesophageal squamous cell carcinoma. TCRdb re-called the PCR reads through MiXCR, storing one row per CDR3 protein. Among about 14,000 distinct CDR3 sequences listed, roughly half were seen once. The specimen sequenced was blood. The receptors derive from a male donor with esophageal squamous cell carcinoma. Both conserved end residues are part of each CDR3. Fields, in order: V gene, CDR3 protein.

>TRBV6-1
CASRNVGGISYNSPLHF
>TRBV11-3
CASSPGPGTTYEQYF
>TRBV7-3
CASSFTGGAYNEQFF
>TRBV12-5
CASGFAPREQYF
>TRBV2
CATKGGSLIYEQYF
>TRBV7-8
CASSLAGVWSYEQYF
>TRBV18
CASSPRLTSGQNNEQYF
>TRBV19
CASDLTPNTGELFF
>TRBV7-2
CASSLGLAGDQETQYF
>TRBV6-1
CASRRGNEQFF
>TRBV27
CASSKSAGSVSYEQYF
>TRBV20-1
CSARDLRLAEETQYF
>TRBV7-6
CASSLEPGLQTTQYF
>TRBV24-1
CATSDYLRGSSYNEQFF
>TRBV12-3/TRBV12-4
CASSPVSVYNEQFF
>TRBV7-3
CASSLAGGRHNEQFF
>TRBV19
CASSIPDFSPGELFF
>TRBV19
CASSNRDGYEQYF
>TRBV7-9
CASSLIGGRTHNEQFF
>TRBV28
CASSRNQGTETQYF
>TRBV6-1
CASRRDSYTGELFF
>TRBV7-2
CASSLSADTQYF
>TRBV11-3
CASSQRLGGDETQYF
>TRBV10-3
CAIRDRVNSPLHF
>TRBV7-2
CASSLGGQTYNEQFF
>TRBV7-6
CASSPYQETQYF
>TRBV4-2
CASSQETTYNEQFF
>TRBV14
CASSQERTGSDTQYF
>TRBV5-1
CASSLTGRVNTEAFF
>TRBV7-3
CASSLNDFLKDTQYF
>TRBV5-1
CASSLGGSGSDTQYF
>TRBV27
CASSLIRQSGANVLTF
>TRBV10-1
CARDQGLGGYTF
>TRBV11-2
CASSLNLQVPYNEQFF
>TRBV6-6
CASSYPGRRGEQYF
>TRBV7-2
CASSPDRAEAKNIQYF
>TRBV12-3/TRBV12-4
CASRLQGDSPLHF
>TRBV5-5
CASSLNRGGTEAFF
>TRBV5-5
CASSSGLAGAQTGELFF
>TRBV7-2
CASTLWRVGTDTQYF
>TRBV10-3
CAIGDPMKETQYF